Presented here are 31 T cell receptor beta chains from one specimen sequenced in a study of blood T cells in healthy people across ages (dated by TCRdb to about 2015). The library came from 5' RACE. Sequencing was carried out with an Illumina HiSeq 2500. A second 7 to 11 cycle PCR used a sample-barcoded 5' primer and a J-beta primer mix. In TCRdb, the public reads were trimmed at Q25 with fastp and aligned with MiXCR, with productive beta chains retained. Rows are combined by CDR3 protein, so each entry shows the most common genes and DNA. The table for this sample lists about 2 million distinct CDR3 sequences; roughly 52% of them were counted only once. Jointly, the top ten make up around 2.1% of the sample. Sequencing used blood. The receptors stem from a middle-aged woman in good health.

V usage is TRBV20-1 and J usage is TRBJ1-5; 8 nucleotides align to TRBD1. The CDR3 length is 16 residues. The germline V gene has CDR1 DFQATT and CDR2 SNEGSKA (reference sequence). The ends lost 4 bases at V and 3 bases at J; junction bases unmatched: 11. The CDR3 spells CSAKPDRERFNQPQHF. The CDR3 DNA is TGCAGTGCTAAACCGGACAGGGAGCGATTCAATCAGCCCCAGCATTTT.

This clonotype has just a few counts. The chain links TRBV6-6 to TRBJ1-5; a weak D match, TRBD1 (5 bases). CDR1 MNHNY and CDR2 SVGAGI come from the germline V gene (reference sequence). The CDR3 is made up of 15 amino acids. The germline V and J ends were trimmed by 6 bases and 0 bases, with 12 bases remaining between them. The CDR3 loop reads CASRTQGASNQPQHF. The CDR3 DNA sequence: TGTGCCAGCAGGACCCAGGGTGCTAGCAATCAGCCCCAGCATTTT.

V usage is TRBV4-1 and J usage is TRBJ1-2; 9 bases agree with TRBD1. The trim removed 1 base at V and 4 bases at J, leaving 4 bases unmatched. The CDR3 covers 15 residues. The germline CDR1 and CDR2 sequences are MGHRA and YSYEKL. The CDR3 region has the DNA TGCGCCAGCAGCCAAGGCCGGGACAGGGTCTATGGCTACACCTTC. Protein: CASSQGRDRVYGYTF.

V gene TRBV10-3 combines with J gene TRBJ2-4; 10 bases are a match to TRBD2. The end of the DNA is better explained by TRBJ2-7, so the J call may be wrong. In germline, CDR1 is ENHRY, CDR2 SYGVKD. The CDR3 loop spans 16 amino acids. The CDR3 DNA follows: TGTGCCATCAGTAAATCTCGACTAGCGGGCACATACGAGCAGTACTTC. This codes for CAISKSRLAGTYEQYF.

The CDR3: CASSDFGRSTQYF. The CDR3 DNA follows: TGTGCCAGCAGTGATTTCGGAAGGAGCACCCAGTACTTC. This chain uses TRBV6-2 or TRBV6-3 with TRBJ2-7; the D is unclear. The germline CDR1 and CDR2 sequences are MNHEY and SVGEGT. V was trimmed by 5 bases and J by 10 bases, leaving 18 bases between them. CDR3 length equals 13 residues.

V is TRBV11-2 and J is TRBJ2-5, with D perhaps TRBD2 (6 bases). Trimming took off 5 bases at V and 3 bases at J, with 10 bases between the two ends. Germline values: CDR1 SGHAT, CDR2 FQNNGV. The CDR3 extends over 13 amino acids. CDR3 sequence (DNA): TGTGCCAGCAGCGCGGGACCAAAAGAGACCCAGTACTTC. Its translation is CASSAGPKETQYF.

This sequence joins TRBV20-1 and TRBJ2-6; D unclear. The CDR3 covers 15 residues. The germline gives CDR1 DFQATT, CDR2 SNEGSKA (reference sequence). V dropped 6 bases and J dropped 0 bases, with 12 bases sitting between them. This CDR3 is CSATPTVSGANVLTF. Here the CDR3 DNA reads TGCAGTGCAACACCAACAGTCTCTGGGGCCAACGTCCTGACTTTC.

The gene calls are TRBV2 and TRBJ1-5; the D is unclear. Trimming cost V 3 bases and J 0 bases, with 9 bases left between them. Germline V gene data show CDR1 as SNHLY and CDR2 as FYNNEI. The CDR3 totals 15 residues. The CDR3 sequence is CASSDERYSNQPQHF. The CDR3 nucleotides are TGTGCCAGCAGTGACGAGCGATATAGCAATCAGCCCCAGCATTTT. Together with reference TRBV2 and TRBJ1-5, the CDR3 gives the full variable domain: EPEVTQTPSHQVTQMGQEVILRCVPISNHLYFYWYRQILGQKVEFLVSFYNNEISEKSEIFDDQFSVERPDGSNFTLKIRSTKLEDSAMYFCASSDERYSNQPQHFGDGTRLSIL.

Turning to this clonotype: A read error may account for a junction end that differs from germline. V usage is TRBV5-1 and J usage is TRBJ2-1, with 8 bases aligning to TRBD2. Germline V gene data show CDR1 as SGHRS and CDR2 as YFSETQ. This CDR3 comprises 15 residues. CDR3 amino acids: CASSLAGANYTEQFF. In DNA form, the CDR3 reads TGCGCCAGCAGCTTAGCGGGGGCCAATTACACTGAGCAGTTCTTC.

As for this clonotype: The junction differs from germline at one of its ends, possibly a read error. The chain carries TRBV20-1 and TRBJ2-1; 9 bases line up with TRBD1. This CDR3 is built from 12 residues. Germline values: CDR1 DFQATT, CDR2 SNEGSKA (reference sequence). CDR3: CSADTGGNGQFF. CDR3 coding DNA: TGCAGTGCTGACACAGGGGGCAATGGGCAGTTCTTC.

This clonotype was found a few times. The chain has TRBV2 and TRBJ2-1; tentatively, D is TRBD1 (6 bases). The germline CDR1 and CDR2 sequences are SNHLY and FYNNEI. The V and J ends lost 6 bases and 5 bases respectively, with 20 bases between them. The CDR3 runs 16 residues. The CDR3 sequence: CASSLSGTRYNNEQFF. The CDR3 DNA reads TGTGCCAGCAGCCTATCCGGGACACGTTATAACAATGAGCAGTTCTTC.

The chain joins TRBV7-9 to TRBJ1-1; the D is unclear. The CDR3 has 12 amino acids. V dropped 5 bases and J dropped 7 bases, with 11 bases sitting between them. CDR1 is SEHNR and CDR2 is FQNEAQ in the germline V gene (reference sequence). The CDR3 is CASSPGPGEAFF. In DNA, the CDR3 is TGTGCCAGCAGCCCAGGACCTGGTGAAGCTTTCTTT.

This clonotype was counted between two and nine times. The J gene is TRBJ2-1, the V gene TRBV4-3, with D uncertain. Per germline, CDR1 LGHNA and CDR2 YSLEER. With 0 bases removed from V and 13 bases from J, the gap between germline ends came to 16 bases. The CDR3 is 14 residues long. Here the CDR3 DNA reads TGCGCCAGCAGCCAAGATCTCTCGGGTCTCATACAGTTCTTC. Its translation: CASSQDLSGLIQFF.

The chain recombines TRBV18 with TRBJ1-5; 9 positions match TRBD1. V lost 0 bases to trimming and J lost 8 bases; unmatched junction nucleotides: 5. Germline CDR1 and CDR2: KGHSH and LQKENI. CDR3 length: 15 amino acids. The CDR3 region is CASSPPGQGREPQHF. The DNA for the CDR3 is TGTGCCAGCTCACCACCGGGACAGGGAAGAGAGCCCCAGCATTTT.

This clonotype was observed many times. The CDR3 nucleotides are TGTGCCACCAGCAGAGATCGCAGAGAGACCCAGTACTTC. It encodes CATSRDRRETQYF. J is TRBJ2-5 and V is TRBV15, with D hard to call. Germline V gene sequence: CDR1 LNHNV, CDR2 YYDKDF (reference sequence). The CDR3 contains 13 residues. V lost 0 bases and J lost 4, with 6 bases in between.

This chain's CDR3 is CASSYLAGPDTQYF. Here the CDR3 DNA reads TGTGCCAGCAGTTACTTGGCTGGCCCAGATACGCAGTATTTT. This sequence joins TRBV6-2 or TRBV6-3 and TRBJ2-3; D is ambiguous. V was clipped by 1 base and J by 4 bases, with 9 bases between them. The CDR3 sequence is 14 residues long. Germline loops: CDR1 MNHEY, CDR2 SVGEGT.

This clonotype turned up a few times. V usage is TRBV19 and J usage is TRBJ2-1; TRBD2 is a possible D gene (5 bases). The J call may be mistaken, given a closer DNA end match to TRBJ2-7. CDR3 length: 14 residues. The V gene's germline CDR1 is LNHDA and CDR2 SQIVND (reference sequence). The CDR3 bases are TGTGCCAGTAGTAGTTCTAGCAGCTACAATGAGCAGTACTTC. This translates into CASSSSSSYNEQYF.

The chain uses TRBV6-5 and TRBJ2-5; D may match TRBD1 or TRBD2 (5 bases each). There are 14 residues in the CDR3. V lost 5 bases to trimming and J lost 4 bases, with 14 bases between them. Germline V gene data show CDR1 as MNHEY and CDR2 as SVGAGI. The CDR3 loop reads CASSDLGDPETQYF. The CDR3 bases are TGTGCCAGCAGTGACCTAGGGGACCCAGAGACCCAGTACTTC.

Concerning this clonotype: Given a much more abundant clone one base away, this may be a read error. The rearrangement joins TRBV5-6 to TRBJ2-5; tentatively, D is TRBD1 or TRBD2 (5 bases each). CDR1 and CDR2 (germline): SGHDT, YYEEEE. V lost 0 bases and J 11 bases, leaving 20 bases between the germline ends. The CDR3 spans 15 residues. The DNA for the CDR3 is TGTGCCAGCAGCTTGGAGGGGACCCCCTCCGGTGAGCAGTACTTC. Protein: CASSLEGTPSGEQYF. The entire variable domain, with the rest obtained from reference TRBV5-6 and TRBJ2-5, is as follows: DAGVTQSPTHLIKTRGQQVTLRCSPKSGHDTVSWYQQALGQGPQFIFQYYEEEERQRGNFPDRFSGHQFPNYSSELNVNALLLGDSALYLCASSLEGTPSGEQYFGPGTRLLVL.

In nucleotides, the CDR3 is TGTGCCAGCAGTTACTCCACCTGGGGCCGCGCCCAGTCCTTATCCGAGCAGTACTTC. Amino acids: CASSYSTWGRAQSLSEQYF. This chain connects TRBV6-2 or TRBV6-3 to TRBJ2-7, with a weak D call TRBD1 (5 bases). V gave up 0 bases and J gave up 6 bases, with 27 bases separating them. Germline V gene sequence: CDR1 MNHEY, CDR2 SVGEGT. The CDR3 is made up of 19 amino acids.

The V call is TRBV20-1, the J call TRBJ2-4; the match to TRBD2 covers 7 bases. TRBJ2-7 explains the end of the DNA better; the J call may be wrong. The CDR3 length is 16 residues. Germline V CDR1 and CDR2: DFQATT, SNEGSKA (reference sequence). CDR3 sequence reads: CSARDRAGSVLGEQYF. CDR3 nucleotide sequence: TGCAGTGCTAGAGATCGAGCGGGAAGCGTCCTAGGCGAGCAGTACTTC.

This clonotype was seen only a few times. This chain connects TRBV28 to TRBJ2-4; 8 bases are a match to TRBD1. The tail of the sequence fits TRBJ2-7 better, so the J call may be wrong. The CDR3 is 16 amino acids. Germline V gene lookup returns CDR1 MDHEN and CDR2 SYDVKM. In DNA form, the CDR3 reads TGTGCCAGCAGTTTATGCACAGGGGGGTATCCGTACGAGCAGTACTTC. It codes for CASSLCTGGYPYEQYF.

Concerning this clonotype itself: At one end, the junction sequence differs from germline, possibly due to a read error. The chain combines TRBV4-3 with TRBJ2-7; D is ambiguous. The germline V gene has CDR1 LGHNA and CDR2 YSLEER. The CDR3 loop spans 15 amino acids. The CDR3 sequence: CAGSQDYAEVYEQYF. CDR3 nucleotides: TGCGCCGGCAGCCAAGATTACGCAGAGGTGTACGAGCAGTACTTC.

The gene calls are TRBV20-1 and TRBJ1-1, with 7 bases that match TRBD1. Germline lookup yields CDR1 DFQATT and CDR2 SNEGSKA (reference sequence). Unmatched junction bases numbered 11, after V lost 3 bases and J lost 7 bases. This CDR3 has 14 amino acids. CDR3 loop: CSASPGQDRFEAFF. The DNA for the CDR3 is TGCAGTGCTAGCCCCGGACAGGACCGATTTGAAGCTTTCTTT.

There are a few counts of this clonotype. The V call is TRBV6-2 or TRBV6-3, the J call TRBJ1-2; TRBD1 aligns across 7 bases. Germline CDR1 MNHEY, CDR2 SVGEGT. The CDR3 has 16 residues. V was pared by 4 bases and J by 4 bases, with 12 bases of the junction left unmatched. The CDR3 loop reads CASSSRMRDSFYGYTF. For the CDR3, the DNA is TGTGCCAGCAGTTCACGGATGAGGGACAGCTTCTATGGCTACACCTTC.

V and J are TRBV7-9 and TRBJ1-2; perhaps TRBD1 as D (6 bases). The CDR3 loop spans 15 amino acids. V gave up 6 bases and J gave up 1 base, with 15 bases separating them. Germline CDR1 and CDR2: SEHNR and FQNEAQ (reference sequence). The CDR3 loop is CASRPSGTLNYGYTF. CDR3 DNA sequence: TGTGCCAGCAGACCGTCCGGGACACTTAACTATGGCTACACCTTC.

The rearrangement links TRBV4-2 to TRBJ1-5; D may be TRBD1 (5 bases). The CDR3 has 13 residues. CDR1 is LGHNA, CDR2 YNFKEQ, per germline. V lost 8 bases, J lost 1 base, and 9 bases lay in between. CDR3 protein: CASRGQSNQPQHF. The CDR3, as DNA: TGTGCCAGCCGGGGCCAGAGCAATCAGCCCCAGCATTTT.

The chain is built from TRBV12-3 or TRBV12-4 and TRBJ1-3; TRBD1 is a possible D gene (5 bases). The CDR3 is 15 amino acids. V lost 7 bases and J lost 0, with 13 bases in between. CDR3 sequence reads: CASTPGVISGNTIYF. The CDR3 DNA is TGTGCCAGCACCCCGGGGGTCATCTCTGGAAACACCATATATTTT.

The chain has TRBV25-1 and TRBJ2-3; 16 bases match TRBD2. There are 17 residues in the CDR3. Germline V lookup: CDR1 MGHDK, CDR2 SYGVNS. V shed 4 bases, J shed 7 bases, and the junction held 8 bases outside the gene matches. CDR3 sequence: CASSGPGLAGGPNTQYF. As DNA, the CDR3 is TGTGCCAGCAGTGGTCCGGGACTAGCGGGGGGGCCGAATACGCAGTATTTT.

CDR3 sequence: CASSLPGGVSYNEQFF. In DNA form, the CDR3 reads TGTGCCAGCAGTCTCCCAGGCGGGGTCTCCTACAATGAGCAGTTCTTC. The chain recombines TRBV6-2 or TRBV6-3 with TRBJ2-1; D possibly corresponds to TRBD2 (6 bases). Germline assignment: CDR1 MNHEY and CDR2 SVGEGT. This CDR3 region has 16 residues. V was trimmed by 5 bases and J by 0 bases, leaving 14 bases between them.

The rearrangement links TRBV7-2 to TRBJ2-5; D is undetermined. The CDR3 contains 13 residues. Germline V lookup: CDR1 SGHTA, CDR2 FQGNSA. With 1 base removed from V and 7 bases from J, the gap between germline ends came to 10 bases. As DNA, the CDR3 is TGTGCCAGCAGCTTAGAGGGCCTCGGGACCCAGTACTTC. Its protein is CASSLEGLGTQYF.